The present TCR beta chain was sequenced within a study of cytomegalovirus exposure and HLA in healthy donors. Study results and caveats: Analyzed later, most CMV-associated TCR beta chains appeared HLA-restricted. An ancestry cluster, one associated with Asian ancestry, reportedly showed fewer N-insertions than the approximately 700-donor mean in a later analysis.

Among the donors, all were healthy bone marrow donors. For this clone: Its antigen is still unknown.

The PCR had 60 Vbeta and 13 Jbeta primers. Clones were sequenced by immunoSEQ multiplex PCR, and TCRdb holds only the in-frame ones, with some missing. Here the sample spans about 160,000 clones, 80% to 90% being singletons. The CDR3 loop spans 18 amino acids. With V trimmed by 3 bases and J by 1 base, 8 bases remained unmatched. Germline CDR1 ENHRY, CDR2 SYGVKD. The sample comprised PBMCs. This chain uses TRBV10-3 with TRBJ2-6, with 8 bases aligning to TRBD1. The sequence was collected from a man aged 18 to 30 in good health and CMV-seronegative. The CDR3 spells CAISEPGQERSGANVLTF. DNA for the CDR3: TGTGCCATCAGTGAACCGGGACAGGAACGATCTGGGGCCAACGTCCTGACTTTC.